These T cell receptor beta chains were read from a single sample in a study of T cell responses to AZD1222 COVID-19 vaccine. Assay: immunoSEQ multiplex PCR; the TCRdb copy retains only in-frame clones and omits some. The profile shows about 170,000 clones, around nine tenths of them singletons. This sample comprised peripheral blood, obtained 28 days after the second AZD1222 dose. These receptor sequences come from an adult who received the AZD1222 COVID-19 vaccine. The CDR3 runs from the conserved cysteine through the conserved F or W. Fields, in order: D gene, J gene, V gene, clone size, CDR3 protein, CDR3 DNA. The D gene is left open where the match is weak. Some rows mark clone size as missing; the rest say once, few, many or name a class of expanded clone.

- TRBJ2-7 TRBV12-3/TRBV12-4 once CASSRGASYEQYF TGTGCCAGCAGCCGGGGGGCCTCCTACGAGCAGTACTTC
- TRBJ1-2 TRBV29-1 - CSVESGDGYTF TGCAGCGTTGAATCAGGGGATGGCTACACCTTC
- TRBJ2-3 TRBV5-4 - CASSSGSYTDTQYF TGTGCCAGCAGCTCGGGTTCTTACACAGATACGCAGTATTTT
TRBD1 TRBJ1-6 TRBV7-6 - CASSPGTGVGSPLHF TGTGCCAGCAGTCCCGGGACAGGGGTAGGGTCACCCCTCCACTTT
TRBD1 TRBJ2-1 TRBV3-1/TRBV3-2 - CASSQDPGQGFYNEQFF TGTGCCAGCAGCCAAGACCCGGGACAGGGATTTTACAATGAGCAGTTCTTC
TRBD1 TRBJ2-6 TRBV24-1 - CATPGQGRSGANVLTF TGTGCCACCCCCGGACAGGGTCGCTCTGGGGCCAACGTCCTGACTTTC
- TRBJ2-2 TRBV19 few CASSIVRQGYYTGELFF TGTGCCAGTAGTATAGTTCGCCAGGGGTATTATACCGGGGAGCTGTTTTTT
- TRBJ1-1 TRBV12-3/TRBV12-4 - CASSWGNTEAFF TGTGCCAGCAGTTGGGGGAACACTGAAGCTTTCTTT
TRBD1 TRBJ2-7 TRBV3-1/TRBV3-2 - CASSQSGQGFWEQYF TGTGCCAGCAGCCAAAGTGGACAGGGCTTTTGGGAGCAGTACTTC
- TRBJ2-5 TRBV7-2 - CASSRGPRGQETQYF TGTGCCAGCTCCCGGGGGCCGAGGGGCCAAGAGACCCAGTACTTC
- TRBJ1-4 TRBV6-6 - CASSRRQIAEKLFF TGTGCCAGCAGTAGACGACAGATAGCCGAAAAACTGTTTTTT
- TRBJ1-3 TRBV6-5 few CASRTGNSGNTIYF TGTGCCAGCCGAACAGGAAACTCTGGAAACACCATATATTTT
- TRBJ2-4 TRBV4-1 once CASSPTGSAKNIQYF TGCGCCAGCAGTCCAACGGGGTCGGCCAAAAACATTCAGTACTTC
TRBD2 TRBJ2-5 TRBV4-2 few CASSQGGGQETQYF TGTGCCAGCAGCCAAGGCGGGGGGCAAGAGACCCAGTACTTC
- TRBJ1-3 TRBV5-1 - CASSLEDVGRPSSGNTIYF TGCGCCAGCAGCTTGGAGGATGTGGGCAGACCGAGCTCTGGAAACACCATATATTTT
- TRBJ1-6 TRBV7-9 - CASSRAAPSSYNSPLHF TGTGCCAGCAGCAGGGCGGCCCCGAGCTCCTATAATTCACCCCTCCACTTT
TRBD1 TRBJ2-5 TRBV29-1 - CSAQPGTGVEETQYF TGCAGCGCCCAACCAGGGACAGGGGTTGAGGAGACCCAGTACTTC
- TRBJ1-3 TRBV7-9 - CASSLSLNLGNTIYF TGTGCCAGCAGCTTATCCCTAAATCTTGGAAACACCATATATTTT
- TRBJ2-1 TRBV19 - CASSIKESGYNEQFF TGTGCCAGTAGTATCAAGGAAAGCGGCTACAATGAGCAGTTCTTC
TRBD2 TRBJ2-7 TRBV27 - CASSPGGGHSLYEQYF TGTGCCAGCAGTCCCGGGGGGGGGCACTCCCTATACGAGCAGTACTTC
- TRBJ2-1 TRBV18 - CASSPPGNRARFF TGTGCCAGCTCACCACCAGGGAACCGAGCGCGGTTCTTC
TRBD2 TRBJ2-7 TRBV27 - CASSSRLAGGPYEQYF TGTGCCAGCAGTTCCAGACTAGCGGGGGGGCCTTACGAGCAGTACTTC
TRBD1 TRBJ1-2 TRBV5-4 - CASSLLDRGYGYTF TGTGCCAGCAGCTTGTTGGACAGGGGATATGGCTACACCTTC